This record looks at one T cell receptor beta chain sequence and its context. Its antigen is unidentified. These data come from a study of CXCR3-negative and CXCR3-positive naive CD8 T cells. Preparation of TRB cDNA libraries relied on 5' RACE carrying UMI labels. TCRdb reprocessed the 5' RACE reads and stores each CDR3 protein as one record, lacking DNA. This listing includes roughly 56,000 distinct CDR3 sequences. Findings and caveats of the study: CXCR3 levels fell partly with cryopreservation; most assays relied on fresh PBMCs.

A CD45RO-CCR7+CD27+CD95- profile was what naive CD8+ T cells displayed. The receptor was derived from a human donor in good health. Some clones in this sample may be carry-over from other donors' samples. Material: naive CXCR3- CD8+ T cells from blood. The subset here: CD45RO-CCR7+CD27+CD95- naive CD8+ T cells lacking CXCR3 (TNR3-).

CDR3: CASSSTGDSNQPQHF. The chain has TRBV6-2 or TRBV6-3 and TRBJ1-5; TCRdb's D call, TRBD1, is unchecked because there is no DNA. CDR1 MNHEY and CDR2 SVGEGT come from the germline V gene. The CDR3 sequence is 15 residues long.